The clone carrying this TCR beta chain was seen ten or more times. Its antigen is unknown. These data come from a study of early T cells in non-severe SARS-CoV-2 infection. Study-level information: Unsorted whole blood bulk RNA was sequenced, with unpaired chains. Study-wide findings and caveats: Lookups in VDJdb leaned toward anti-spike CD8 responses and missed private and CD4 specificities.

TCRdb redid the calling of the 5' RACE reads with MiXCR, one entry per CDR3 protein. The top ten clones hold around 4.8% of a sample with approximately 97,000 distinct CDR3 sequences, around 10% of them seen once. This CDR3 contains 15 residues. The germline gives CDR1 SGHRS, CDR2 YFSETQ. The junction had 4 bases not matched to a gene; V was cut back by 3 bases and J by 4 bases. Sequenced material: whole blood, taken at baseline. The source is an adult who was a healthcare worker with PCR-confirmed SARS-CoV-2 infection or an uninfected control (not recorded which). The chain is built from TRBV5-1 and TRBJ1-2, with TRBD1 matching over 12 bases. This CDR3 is CASSWGTGGSYGYTF. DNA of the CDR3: TGCGCCAGCAGCTGGGGGACAGGGGGCTCCTATGGCTACACCTTC.